Here is one T cell receptor (beta chain) with its context. Its antigen remains undetermined. Base qualities were left out, and no much larger clone turns up one base away. The data stem from a study of early T cells in non-severe SARS-CoV-2 infection (dated by TCRdb to the early 2020s). Some background on the complete study: Because TCR sequencing relied on bulk RNA taken from unsorted whole blood, pairing of alpha and beta chains was not possible.

Study-wide conclusions, independent of this receptor: Matching against VDJdb was skewed toward anti-spike CD8 responses, likely underestimated virus-specific expansions, and missed private and CD4 specificities.

Set within a cohort of healthcare workers in London, UK, this nested case-control study involved weekly PCR testing of nasopharyngeal swabs along with blood sampling. Healthcare workers were recruited between 23 and 31 March 2020, during the week of the UK lockdown, and were followed weekly for up to about 15 weeks. Per the germline V gene, KGHSH is the CDR1 and LQKENI is the CDR2. Trimming at the junction amounts to 2 bases on V and 8 bases on J, and the germline ends lie 9 bases apart. The CDR3 has 12 amino acids, counting the end cysteine and phenylalanine. Only CDR3 DNA remains: 36 bases, in frame from the first base. Library preparation was by 5' RACE. Instrument used: NextSeq 500. To correct for sequencing error and PCR bias, the TCR library protocol tagged individual cDNA molecules with unique molecular identifiers. Sequencing covered both TCR alpha and beta chains, and within each sample the abundances of alpha and beta sequences were tightly co-correlated. Turning to the authors' computational methods: Decombinator V4 was used to annotate TCR sequences for V gene, J gene and CDR3. Expanded TCRs were defined as changing significantly between any two time points under a Poisson model with p below 0.0001. TCR abundances were normalised to the total number of TCRs sequenced in each sample and reported as counts per million. TRAV1-2 paired with TRAJ12, TRAJ20 or TRAJ33 defined MAIT TCRs, while TRAV10 paired with TRAJ18 defined iNKT TCRs. A search of VDJdb, accessed on 1 November 2021, was run for TCRs annotated to CMV, EBV and SARS-CoV-2, with TCRs annotated for multiple antigens excluded. TCRdb passed the public sequencing reads through fastp at Q25 and MiXCR, retaining productive beta sequences. Entries are consolidated by CDR3 protein sequence, retaining the most common genes and DNA. TCRdb's processing, not the authors', yielded these V and J calls. The sample data list about 56,000 distinct CDR3 sequences, and 10% of these were observed just once. Around 6.3% of the sample lies in the top ten.

The sample taken for sequencing was whole blood. The rearranged chain carries TRBV18 and TRBJ1-1; confidence is insufficient to name the D gene. The TCR sequence derives from an adult who was a healthcare worker with PCR-confirmed SARS-CoV-2 infection or an uninfected control (not recorded which). CDR3 sequence: CASSPNRREAFF. The bases read TGTGCCAGCTCACCAAATCGCAGGGAAGCTTTCTTT. This CDR3, with the reference TRBV18 and TRBJ1-1 proteins standing in past its ends, gives the full variable domain NAGVMQNPRHLVRRRGQEARLRCSPMKGHSHVYWYRQLPEEGLKFMVYLQKENIIDESGMPKERFSAEFPKEGPSILRIQQVVRGDSAAYFCASSPNRREAFFGQGTRLTVV.